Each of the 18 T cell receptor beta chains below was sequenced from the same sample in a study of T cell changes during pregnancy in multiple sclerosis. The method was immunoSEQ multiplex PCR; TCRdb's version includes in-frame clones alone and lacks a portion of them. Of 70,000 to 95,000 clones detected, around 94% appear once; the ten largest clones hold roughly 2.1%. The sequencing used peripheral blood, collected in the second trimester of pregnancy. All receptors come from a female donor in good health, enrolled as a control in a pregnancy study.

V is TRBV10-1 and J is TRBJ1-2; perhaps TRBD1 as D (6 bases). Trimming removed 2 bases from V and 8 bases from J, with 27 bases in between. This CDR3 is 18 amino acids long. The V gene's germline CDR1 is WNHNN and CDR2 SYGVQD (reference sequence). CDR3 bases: TGCGCCAGCAGTGAGACCACGTGGGAAGGGGGATACCCGGGCGGCTACACCTTC. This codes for CASSETTWEGGYPGGYTF.

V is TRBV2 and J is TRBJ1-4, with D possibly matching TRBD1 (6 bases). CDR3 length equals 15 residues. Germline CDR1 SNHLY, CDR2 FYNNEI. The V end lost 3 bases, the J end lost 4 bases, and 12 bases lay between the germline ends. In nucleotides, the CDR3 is TGTGCCAGCAGTGAGTCAGGGGCCCTTAATGAAAAACTGTTTTTT. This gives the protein CASSESGALNEKLFF.

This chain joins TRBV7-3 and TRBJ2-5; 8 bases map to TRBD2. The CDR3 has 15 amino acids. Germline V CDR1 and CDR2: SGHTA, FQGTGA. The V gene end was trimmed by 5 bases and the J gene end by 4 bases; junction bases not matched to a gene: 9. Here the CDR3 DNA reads TGTGCCAGCAGCGCCGGACTAGCAGGAAGAGAGACCCAGTACTTC. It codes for CASSAGLAGRETQYF.

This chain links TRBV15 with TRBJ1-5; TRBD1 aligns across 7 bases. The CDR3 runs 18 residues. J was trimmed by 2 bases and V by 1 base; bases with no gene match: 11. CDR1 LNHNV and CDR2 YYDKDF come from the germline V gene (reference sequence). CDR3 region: CATSRGQGGRTGNQPQHF. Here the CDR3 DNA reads TGTGCCACCAGCAGAGGACAGGGCGGACGAACTGGCAATCAGCCCCAGCATTTT. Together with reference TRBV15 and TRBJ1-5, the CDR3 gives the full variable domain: DAMVIQNPRYQVTQFGKPVTLSCSQTLNHNVMYWYQQKSSQAPKLLFHYYDKDFNNEADTPDNFQSRRPNTSFCFLDIRSPGLGDTAMYLCATSRGQGGRTGNQPQHFGDGTRLSIL.

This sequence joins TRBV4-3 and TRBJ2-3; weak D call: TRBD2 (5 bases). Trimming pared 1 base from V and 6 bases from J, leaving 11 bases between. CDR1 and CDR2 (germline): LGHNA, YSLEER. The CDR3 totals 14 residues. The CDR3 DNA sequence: TGCGCCAGCAGCCAAGGGACTGCCCAGGATACGCAGTATTTT. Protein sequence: CASSQGTAQDTQYF.

The CDR3 DNA sequence: TGTGCCAGCAGCCAAGATAGGTGGCGGGAGCAGTTCTTC. Its translation is CASSQDRWREQFF. This chain uses TRBV14 with TRBJ2-1; D unclear. The CDR3 contains 13 residues. CDR1 and CDR2 (germline): SGHDN, FVKESK. The V end was cut by 0 bases, the J end by 10 bases, with 10 bases between.

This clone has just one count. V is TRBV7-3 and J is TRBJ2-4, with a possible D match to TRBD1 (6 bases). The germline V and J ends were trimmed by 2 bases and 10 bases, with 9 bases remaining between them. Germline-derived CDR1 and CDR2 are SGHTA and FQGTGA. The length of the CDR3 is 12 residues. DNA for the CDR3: TGTGCCAGCAGCTTAGGGGACAATATTCAGTACTTC. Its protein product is CASSLGDNIQYF.

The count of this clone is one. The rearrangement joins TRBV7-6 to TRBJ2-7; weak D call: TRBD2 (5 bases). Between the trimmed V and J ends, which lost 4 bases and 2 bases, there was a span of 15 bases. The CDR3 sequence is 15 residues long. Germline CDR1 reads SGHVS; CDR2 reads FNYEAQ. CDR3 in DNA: TGTGCCAGCAGCTCAAGGATCGGAGGCCCCTACGAGCAGTACTTC. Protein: CASSSRIGGPYEQYF.

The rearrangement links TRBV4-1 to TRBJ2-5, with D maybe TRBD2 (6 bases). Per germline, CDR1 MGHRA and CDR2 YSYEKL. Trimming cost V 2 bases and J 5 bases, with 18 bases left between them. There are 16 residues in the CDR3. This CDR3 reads CASSQFGSRGRETQYF. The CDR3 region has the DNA TGCGCCAGCAGCCAATTCGGGTCGCGGGGCCGGGAGACCCAGTACTTC.

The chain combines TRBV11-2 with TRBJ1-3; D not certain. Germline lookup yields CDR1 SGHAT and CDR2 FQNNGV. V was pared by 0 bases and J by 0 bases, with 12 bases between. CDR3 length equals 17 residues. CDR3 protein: CASSLDPGPSSGNTIYF. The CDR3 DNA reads TGTGCCAGCAGCTTAGATCCAGGCCCGAGCTCTGGAAACACCATATATTTT.

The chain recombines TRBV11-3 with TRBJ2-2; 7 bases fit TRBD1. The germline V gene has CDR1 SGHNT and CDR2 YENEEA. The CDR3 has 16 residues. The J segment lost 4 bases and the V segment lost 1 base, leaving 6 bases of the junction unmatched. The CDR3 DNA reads TGTGCCAGCAGCTTAGGAACAGGGGTGAGCACCGGGGAGCTGTTTTTT. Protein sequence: CASSLGTGVSTGELFF. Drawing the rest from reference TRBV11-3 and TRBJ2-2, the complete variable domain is EAGVVQSPRYKIIEKKQPVAFWCNPISGHNTLYWYLQNLGQGPELLIRYENEEAVDDSQLPKDRFSAERLKGVDSTLKIQPAELGDSAVYLCASSLGTGVSTGELFFGEGSRLTVL.

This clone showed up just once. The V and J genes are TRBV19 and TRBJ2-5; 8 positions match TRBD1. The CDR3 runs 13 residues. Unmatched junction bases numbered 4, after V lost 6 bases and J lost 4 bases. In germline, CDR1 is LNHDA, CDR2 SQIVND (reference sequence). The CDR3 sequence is CASSNDRGETQYF. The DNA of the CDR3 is TGTGCCAGTAGCAATGACAGGGGAGAGACCCAGTACTTC. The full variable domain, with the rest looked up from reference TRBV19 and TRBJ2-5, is DGGITQSPKYLFRKEGQNVTLSCEQNLNHDAMYWYRQDPGQGLRLIYYSQIVNDFQKGDIAEGYSVSREKKESFPLTVTSAQKNPTAFYLCASSNDRGETQYFGPGTRLLVL.

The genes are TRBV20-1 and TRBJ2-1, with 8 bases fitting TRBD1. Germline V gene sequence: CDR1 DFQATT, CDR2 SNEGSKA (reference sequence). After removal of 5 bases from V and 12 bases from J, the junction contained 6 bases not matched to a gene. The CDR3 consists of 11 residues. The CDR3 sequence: CSAWTGYRQFF. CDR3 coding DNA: TGCAGTGCTTGGACAGGGTATCGGCAGTTCTTC.

The chain's CDR3 is CASSLRRAGGTYNEQFF. Here the CDR3 DNA reads TGTGCCAGCTCACTACGCAGAGCGGGGGGCACCTACAATGAGCAGTTCTTC. J is TRBJ2-1 and V is TRBV18, with 9 bases matching TRBD2. The CDR3 spans 17 residues. Trimming took 4 bases from V and 2 from J; bases not matched to a gene: 9. From germline, CDR1 is KGHSH and CDR2 LQKENI.

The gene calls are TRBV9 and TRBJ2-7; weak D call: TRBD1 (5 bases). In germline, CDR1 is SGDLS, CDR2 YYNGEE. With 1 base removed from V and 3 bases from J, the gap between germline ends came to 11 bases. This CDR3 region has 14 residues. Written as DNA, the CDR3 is TGTGCCAGCAGCGTACAGGACACGGGCTACGAGCAGTACTTC. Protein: CASSVQDTGYEQYF.

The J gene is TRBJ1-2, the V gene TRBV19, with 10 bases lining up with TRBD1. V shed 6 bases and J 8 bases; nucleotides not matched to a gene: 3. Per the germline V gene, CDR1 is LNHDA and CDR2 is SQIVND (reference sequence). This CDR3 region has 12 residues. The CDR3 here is CASRDRGQGYTF. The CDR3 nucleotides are TGTGCCAGTAGAGACAGGGGGCAGGGCTACACCTTC. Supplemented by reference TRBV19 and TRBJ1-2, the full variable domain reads DGGITQSPKYLFRKEGQNVTLSCEQNLNHDAMYWYRQDPGQGLRLIYYSQIVNDFQKGDIAEGYSVSREKKESFPLTVTSAQKNPTAFYLCASRDRGQGYTFGSGTRLTVV.

The CDR3 DNA follows: TGTGCCAGCAGCCCGAGATTAGGGGGCACTGAAGCTTTCTTT. Residues: CASSPRLGGTEAFF. V and J are TRBV7-2 and TRBJ1-1, with D possibly TRBD1 on 6 matching bases. The CDR3 is 14 amino acids. Trimming pared 5 bases from V and 4 bases from J, leaving 14 bases between. Germline CDR1 and CDR2: SGHTA and FQGNSA.

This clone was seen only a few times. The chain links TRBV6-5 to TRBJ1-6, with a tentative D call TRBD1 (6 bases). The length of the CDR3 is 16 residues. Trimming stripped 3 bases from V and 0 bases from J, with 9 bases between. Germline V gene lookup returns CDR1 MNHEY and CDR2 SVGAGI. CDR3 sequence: CASSYTGSSYNSPLHF. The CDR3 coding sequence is TGTGCCAGCAGTTATACAGGGAGCTCCTATAATTCACCCCTCCACTTT.